Each of the 29 T cell receptor beta chains below was sequenced from the same sample in a study of blood T cell repertoires in COVID-19. The protocol was immunoSEQ multiplex PCR, while the TCRdb copy is restricted to in-frame clones and leaves out a portion. Of approximately 500,000 clones in the sample, about 89% are singletons; the top ten hold roughly 8.3%. Source material: peripheral blood. The receptors shown here come from a woman between 45 and 65 years old with COVID-19, enrolled during active disease.

This chain joins TRBV19 and TRBJ2-3, with 15 positions matching TRBD2. Germline assignment: CDR1 LNHDA and CDR2 SQIVND (reference sequence). This CDR3 has 18 residues. The trim removed 3 bases at V and 0 bases at J, leaving 4 bases unmatched. In nucleotides, the CDR3 is TGTGCCAGTAGTATCGGACTAGCGGGGGGGAGGAGCACAGATACGCAGTATTTT. It codes for CASSIGLAGGRSTDTQYF.

The chain uses TRBV10-3 and TRBJ1-2, with 8 bases aligning to TRBD1. Germline CDR1 is ENHRY and CDR2 is SYGVKD. J was trimmed by 5 bases and V by 10 bases; bases with no gene match: 9. The CDR3 totals 13 residues. In nucleotides, the CDR3 is TGTGCCACCTCAGGGGGCGTTTGGTATGGCTACACCTTC. Protein: CATSGGVWYGYTF.

The DNA of the CDR3 is TGTGCCAGCAGCGTAGCGACAGGGCAGAACACTGAAGCTTTCTTT. This encodes CASSVATGQNTEAFF. The chain recombines TRBV9 with TRBJ1-1; 7 bases fit TRBD1. V lost 0 bases to trimming and J lost 1 base; unmatched junction nucleotides: 3. The CDR3 runs 15 residues. In germline, CDR1 is SGDLS, CDR2 YYNGEE.

In this sample, this clone turned up a few times. This sequence joins TRBV2 and TRBJ2-5, with D possibly matching TRBD1 (5 bases). The CDR3 loop spans 13 amino acids. Between the trimmed V and J ends, which lost 5 bases and 1 base, there was a span of 8 bases. Looked up from germline, CDR1 is SNHLY and CDR2 is FYNNEI. CDR3 region: CASSYRSQETQYF. In DNA form, the CDR3 reads TGTGCCAGCAGTTACAGGTCCCAAGAGACCCAGTACTTC.

In this sample, this clone turned up a few times. This chain links TRBV7-2 with TRBJ2-1; 13 bases align to TRBD2. CDR1 and CDR2 from the germline V gene are SGHTA and FQGNSA. The CDR3 spans 16 residues. V was clipped by 4 bases and J by 10 bases; unmatched bases: 10. Written as DNA, the CDR3 is TGTGCCAGCAGCTCCTTCACTAGCGGGGGGGCCAGAGAGCAGTTCTTC. Amino acids: CASSSFTSGGAREQFF.

This sequence joins TRBV5-4 and TRBJ2-7; D perhaps matches TRBD2 (6 bases). The CDR3 loop spans 15 amino acids. The V end was cut by 2 bases, the J end by 1 base, with 13 bases between. Germline V CDR1 and CDR2: SGHNT, YYREEE (reference sequence). CDR3: CASSFGGDRSYEQYF. CDR3 nucleotide sequence: TGTGCCAGCAGCTTCGGGGGAGACCGTTCCTACGAGCAGTACTTC.

This clone was seen a few times. For the CDR3, the DNA is TGCGCCAGCAGCTACAGCGGAACTGAAGCTTTCTTT. Translated, it gives CASSYSGTEAFF. This sequence joins TRBV5-1 and TRBJ1-1; D is uncertain. The germline V gene encodes CDR1 SGHRS and CDR2 YFSETQ. The CDR3 runs 12 residues. V was trimmed by 3 bases and J by 5 bases, leaving 8 bases between them.

The gene calls are TRBV11-3 and TRBJ2-5, with D possibly TRBD1 on 6 matching bases. This CDR3 has 17 residues. Germline values: CDR1 SGHNT, CDR2 YENEEA. Trimming removed 1 base at V and 2 bases at J, with 17 bases between. This CDR3 is CASSLGKNRVGQETQYF. DNA of the CDR3: TGTGCCAGCAGCTTAGGTAAAAACAGGGTTGGGCAAGAGACCCAGTACTTC.

This chain connects TRBV7-9 to TRBJ2-1, with 9 bases that match TRBD2. This CDR3 contains 16 residues. V gave up 5 bases and J gave up 6 bases; unmatched junction bases: 11. Germline V gene sequence: CDR1 SEHNR, CDR2 FQNEAQ (reference sequence). CDR3 sequence: CASSPRGRGGGNEQFF. CDR3 in DNA: TGTGCCAGCAGCCCAAGGGGGCGGGGGGGCGGCAATGAGCAGTTCTTC.

In its sample, this clone was seen once. The chain recombines TRBV7-2 with TRBJ1-3; D unclear. CDR3 length: 15 residues. The germline V and J ends were trimmed by 8 bases and 0 bases, with 14 bases remaining between them. Germline V CDR1 and CDR2: SGHTA, FQGNSA. The CDR3 coding sequence is TGTGCCAGCCGAAGCTGGAGTAGCTCTGGAAACACCATATATTTT. It yields the protein CASRSWSSSGNTIYF.

The V gene is TRBV4-1, the J gene TRBJ2-7, with D tentatively TRBD1 (6 bases). Trimming left V 4 bases short and J 1 base short, with 17 bases between. Germline-derived CDR1 and CDR2 are MGHRA and YSYEKL. CDR3 size: 16 residues. CDR3 loop: CASSLSWTVPSYEQYF. CDR3 in DNA: TGCGCCAGCAGCCTTTCATGGACAGTACCATCCTACGAGCAGTACTTC.

This clone has just one count. The gene calls are TRBV13 and TRBJ1-4, with a tentative D call TRBD1 (6 bases). This CDR3 region has 16 residues. In germline, CDR1 is PRHDT, CDR2 FYEKMQ (reference sequence). Between the trimmed V and J ends, which lost 4 bases and 3 bases, there was a span of 15 bases. Here the CDR3 reads CASSYTGLGANEKLFF. The CDR3 coding sequence is TGTGCCAGCAGCTACACAGGGTTGGGAGCTAATGAAAAACTGTTTTTT.

This clone was observed once. The DNA is left out, because the CDR3 cannot be placed on it with certainty; the CDR3 is given as TCRdb lists it. The rearrangement links TRBV12-3 or TRBV12-4 to TRBJ2-1; the table's D call, TRBD2, was not checked against the DNA. The CDR3 sequence runs 13 residues, both termini included. CDR3 region: CASSSSRGNEQFF.

For the CDR3, the DNA is TGTGCCGGAGGACAGGGCCCCTCCACCGGGGAGCTGTTTTTT. This translates into CAGGQGPSTGELFF. The chain combines TRBV18 with TRBJ2-2; 8 nucleotides match TRBD1. Germline trimming cut 11 bases from V and 4 bases from J; bases unmatched to any gene: 9. The CDR3 has 14 amino acids. Germline assignment: CDR1 KGHSH and CDR2 LQKENI.

V gene TRBV2 combines with J gene TRBJ1-2; D is undetermined. The CDR3 contains 14 residues. Trimming removed 1 base at V and 1 base at J, with 7 bases between. CDR1 SNHLY and CDR2 FYNNEI come from the germline V gene. CDR3 region: CASSEGLINYGYTF. Here the CDR3 DNA reads TGTGCCAGCAGTGAAGGACTGATTAACTATGGCTACACCTTC.

This sequence joins TRBV5-4 and TRBJ2-1; tentative D call: TRBD2 (5 bases). CDR1 and CDR2 (germline): SGHNT, YYREEE (reference sequence). This CDR3 has 13 amino acids. V was pared by 5 bases and J by 1 base, with 7 bases between. CDR3 protein: CASSRESYNEQFF. DNA of the CDR3: TGTGCCAGCAGTAGGGAGTCCTACAATGAGCAGTTCTTC.

This clone has only one observation. The chain has TRBV4-1 and TRBJ1-1; the D gene is possibly TRBD1 (5 bases). V dropped 0 bases and J dropped 6 bases, with 20 bases sitting between them. Germline V CDR1 and CDR2: MGHRA, YSYEKL. The length of the CDR3 is 17 residues. As DNA, the CDR3 is TGCGCCAGCAGCCAAGAAGGAGGGGTAGGGGCTGAGCCTGAAGCTTTCTTT. Amino acids: CASSQEGGVGAEPEAFF.

On this clone itself: Different DNA sequences within this sample yield the same CDR3. V is TRBV5-1 and J is TRBJ2-5, with 10 positions matching TRBD2. The CDR3 is 15 amino acids. Germline values: CDR1 SGHRS, CDR2 YFSETQ. V gave up 2 bases and J gave up 0 bases; unmatched junction bases: 1. The chain's CDR3 is CASSFSGGYQETQYF. CDR3 DNA sequence: TGCGCCAGCAGCTTTAGCGGGGGGTACCAAGAGACCCAGTACTTC.

The chain couples TRBV19 to TRBJ2-3, with D possibly matching TRBD2 (5 bases). CDR1 is LNHDA and CDR2 is SQIVND in the germline V gene (reference sequence). The CDR3 runs to 15 residues. The germline V and J ends were trimmed by 2 bases and 2 bases, with 11 bases remaining between them. The CDR3 loop reads CASSIKGGLTDTQYF. Written as DNA, the CDR3 is TGTGCCAGTAGTATAAAAGGCGGGCTCACAGATACGCAGTATTTT.

V usage is TRBV19 and J usage is TRBJ1-4, with TRBD1 as a possible D gene (5 bases). Trimming left V 1 base short and J 7 bases short, with 16 bases between. From germline, CDR1 is LNHDA and CDR2 SQIVND (reference sequence). The CDR3 totals 16 residues. CDR3 loop: CASSIGLGEVGEKLFF. The CDR3 DNA reads TGTGCCAGTAGTATAGGTTTAGGGGAAGTCGGTGAAAAACTGTTTTTT.

Details on this clone: Other DNA sequences from this sample encode an identical CDR3 as well. The chain is built from TRBV10-1 and TRBJ2-7; no clear D gene. This CDR3 comprises 13 residues. V lost 0 bases and J 3 bases, leaving 6 bases between the germline ends. Germline CDR1 is WNHNN and CDR2 is SYGVQD (reference sequence). The CDR3 DNA reads TGCGCCAGCAGTGAGTCGAATAGCTACGAGCAGTACTTC. This sequence encodes CASSESNSYEQYF.

CDR3 region: CASSTWGTPGGEKLFF. The DNA for the CDR3 is TGTGCCAGCAGCACATGGGGGACTCCAGGAGGTGAAAAACTGTTTTTT. The chain combines TRBV21-1 with TRBJ1-4. TRBV21-1 is a known pseudogene. This CDR3 has 16 amino acids.

The chain couples TRBV28 to TRBJ2-1; 9 bases fit TRBD2. CDR3 length equals 18 residues. Germline trimming cut 4 bases from V and 6 bases from J; bases unmatched to any gene: 16. CDR1 MDHEN and CDR2 SYDVKM come from the germline V gene. CDR3 nucleotides: TGTGCCAGCAGTTCCTACACCGCCGCGGGGGGGCGGGTCAATGAGCAGTTCTTC. Translating gives CASSSYTAAGGRVNEQFF.

This rearrangement joins TRBV5-4 to TRBJ2-7, with a tentative D call TRBD2 (6 bases). The germline V gene encodes CDR1 SGHNT and CDR2 YYREEE (reference sequence). The germline V and J ends were trimmed by 3 bases and 4 bases, with 17 bases remaining between them. CDR3 length: 15 amino acids. CDR3 sequence reads: CASSSVGRSSYEQYF. Here the CDR3 DNA reads TGTGCCAGCAGCTCTGTGGGGAGGTCGTCGTACGAGCAGTACTTC. Combining the CDR3 with reference TRBV5-4 and TRBJ2-7 gives the whole variable domain ETGVTQSPTHLIKTRGQQVTLRCSSQSGHNTVSWYQQALGQGPQFIFQYYREEENGRGNFPPRFSGLQFPNYSSELNVNALELDDSALYLCASSSVGRSSYEQYFGPGTRLTVT.

This chain connects TRBV2 to TRBJ1-5; D perhaps matches TRBD1 (5 bases). The germline CDR1 and CDR2 sequences are SNHLY and FYNNEI. This CDR3 spans 13 amino acids. Trimming took off 7 bases at V and 2 bases at J, with 9 bases between the two ends. The CDR3 sequence is CASTGRGNQPQHF. The DNA for the CDR3 is TGTGCCAGCACAGGGAGGGGCAATCAGCCCCAGCATTTT. The full variable domain, with the rest looked up from reference TRBV2 and TRBJ1-5, is EPEVTQTPSHQVTQMGQEVILRCVPISNHLYFYWYRQILGQKVEFLVSFYNNEISEKSEIFDDQFSVERPDGSNFTLKIRSTKLEDSAMYFCASTGRGNQPQHFGDGTRLSIL.

The chain combines TRBV5-4 with TRBJ1-6; D call uncertain. The CDR3 loop spans 15 amino acids. Germline V gives CDR1 SGHNT, CDR2 YYREEE (reference sequence). Trimming shortened V by 4 bases and J by 0 bases, and 8 bases separated the two germline ends. The CDR3 DNA reads as TGTGCCAGCAGCCGGTCGGGCTCCTATAATTCACCCCTCCACTTT. It encodes CASSRSGSYNSPLHF.

This clone occurred once. This chain joins TRBV7-9 and TRBJ2-5; possible D gene TRBD2, 5 bases. CDR1 and CDR2 from the germline V gene are SEHNR and FQNEAQ (reference sequence). CDR3 length equals 14 residues. Trimming left V 2 bases short and J 5 bases short, with 12 bases between. CDR3 DNA sequence: TGTGCCAGCAGCTTAAGAGGGCGTGGTGAGACCCAGTACTTC. Protein product: CASSLRGRGETQYF.

V gene TRBV30 combines with J gene TRBJ1-6; no clear D gene. This CDR3 region has 15 residues. The V gene's germline CDR1 is GTSNPN and CDR2 SVGIG (reference sequence). Deletions cut 0 bases from V and 0 bases from J, with 6 bases between. The CDR3 loop is CAWSVIGSYNSPLHF. The CDR3 bases are TGTGCCTGGAGTGTAATCGGCTCCTATAATTCACCCCTCCACTTT.

This chain links TRBV12-3 or TRBV12-4 with TRBJ1-2, with 7 bases lining up with TRBD1. The CDR3 contains 12 residues. J gave up 13 bases and V 8 bases, and 13 bases lay outside the gene matches. CDR3: CASGLHPTGFTF. Written as DNA, the CDR3 is TGTGCCAGCGGACTTCACCCGACAGGGTTCACCTTC.